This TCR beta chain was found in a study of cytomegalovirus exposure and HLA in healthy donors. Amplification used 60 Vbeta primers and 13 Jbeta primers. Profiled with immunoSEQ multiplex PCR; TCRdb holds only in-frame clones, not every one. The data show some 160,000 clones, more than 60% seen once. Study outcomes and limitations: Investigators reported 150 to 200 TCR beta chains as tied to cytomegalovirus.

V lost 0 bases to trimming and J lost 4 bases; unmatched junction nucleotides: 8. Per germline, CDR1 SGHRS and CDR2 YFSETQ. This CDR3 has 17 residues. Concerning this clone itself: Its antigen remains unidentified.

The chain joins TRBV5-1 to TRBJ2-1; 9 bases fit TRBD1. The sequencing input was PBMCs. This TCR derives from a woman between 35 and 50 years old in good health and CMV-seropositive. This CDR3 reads CASSLEAWDREYNEQFF. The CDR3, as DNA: TGCGCCAGCAGCTTGGAGGCTTGGGACAGGGAGTACAATGAGCAGTTCTTC. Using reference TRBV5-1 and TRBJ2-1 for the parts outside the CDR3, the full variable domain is KAGVTQTPRYLIKTRGQQVTLSCSPISGHRSVSWYQQTPGQGLQFLFEYFSETQRNKGNFPGRFSGRQFSNSRSEMNVSTLELGDSALYLCASSLEAWDREYNEQFFGPGTRLTVL.